These 14 T cell receptor beta chains were sequenced from one sample in a study of PD-L1 blockade in urothelial cancer. This sample's time point: pretreatment peripheral blood. Profiling relied on immunoSEQ multiplex PCR, and the TCRdb table lists in-frame clones only, not all of them. The data show about 79,000 clones, with about 85% seen just once and about 6.2% held by the top ten. Sequenced material: PBMCs, taken around atezolizumab (anti-PD-L1) treatment. These receptors originate from a man aged 35-49 years with urothelial cancer.

At least ten counts were recorded for this clone. The V call is TRBV2, the J call TRBJ2-1, with D hard to call. The V gene's germline CDR1 is SNHLY and CDR2 FYNNEI. V was cut by 2 bases and J by 3 bases, with 5 bases left in between. The CDR3 extends over 13 amino acids. DNA of the CDR3: TGTGCCAGCAGTGAAAGAGGCTACAATGAGCAGTTCTTC. This codes for CASSERGYNEQFF.

The chain has TRBV10-1 and TRBJ2-1; 8 bases map to TRBD1. The CDR3 contains 18 residues. With V trimmed by 3 bases and J by 3 bases, 13 bases remained unmatched. CDR1 is WNHNN and CDR2 is SYGVQD in the germline V gene (reference sequence). As DNA, the CDR3 is TGCGCCAGCAGTGATAGGCAGGGGGCGAAAAGTTTCTACAATGAGCAGTTCTTC. Translating gives CASSDRQGAKSFYNEQFF.

The genes are TRBV7-6 and TRBJ2-2; D call uncertain. This CDR3 is built from 13 residues. The germline V and J ends were trimmed by 2 bases and 8 bases, with 9 bases remaining between them. Per germline, CDR1 SGHVS and CDR2 FNYEAQ. In DNA form, the CDR3 reads TGTGCCAGCAGCTTACTGGCGGAAGGGGAGCTGTTTTTT. The encoded protein is CASSLLAEGELFF.

The chain is built from TRBV9 and TRBJ2-1; 7 nucleotides match TRBD2. CDR3 length: 15 amino acids. Unmatched junction bases numbered 3, after V lost 0 bases and J lost 3 bases. Germline-derived CDR1 and CDR2 are SGDLS and YYNGEE. In DNA, the CDR3 is TGTGCCAGCAGCGTAGCTAGCGGCAACTACAATGAGCAGTTCTTC. Translation gives CASSVASGNYNEQFF.

The genes are TRBV11-1 and TRBJ2-5, with D possibly TRBD2 on 6 matching bases. The V and J ends lost 4 bases and 7 bases respectively, with 13 bases between them. The CDR3 has 13 amino acids. The germline gives CDR1 SGHAT, CDR2 FQDESV (reference sequence). The CDR3: CASSWDSMGTQYF. The CDR3 bases are TGTGCCAGCAGCTGGGACTCCATGGGGACCCAGTACTTC.

This chain uses TRBV18 with TRBJ2-1; 8 bases are shared with TRBD1. Germline-derived CDR1 and CDR2 are KGHSH and LQKENI. CDR3 size: 19 residues. V trimming: 3 bases; J trimming: 3 bases; junction bases outside the gene matches: 16. The CDR3 sequence: CASSPLGTGGLSFYNEQFF. The CDR3 nucleotides read TGTGCCAGCTCACCCCTGGGGACAGGTGGACTTAGCTTCTACAATGAGCAGTTCTTC.

This clone was seen a single time. This chain links TRBV10-3 with TRBJ1-5, with D unclear. The CDR3 consists of 15 residues. V was shortened by 3 bases and J by 1 base, with 10 bases between the two germline ends. The V gene's germline CDR1 is ENHRY and CDR2 SYGVKD. CDR3 DNA sequence: TGTGCCATCAGTGATTTAGGGAGGAGCAATCAGCCCCAGCATTTT. It yields the protein CAISDLGRSNQPQHF.

V is TRBV7-8 and J is TRBJ2-1; 7 nucleotides align to TRBD1. The germline V gene has CDR1 SGHVS and CDR2 FQNEAQ. The V gene end was trimmed by 2 bases and the J gene end by 8 bases; junction bases not matched to a gene: 3. This CDR3 comprises 13 residues. This CDR3 is CASSLKRGHEQFF. CDR3 nucleotides: TGTGCCAGCAGCTTAAAAAGGGGGCATGAGCAGTTCTTC.

This clone has a single count. This sequence joins TRBV29-1 and TRBJ2-7, with 7 bases that match TRBD1. The V and J ends lost 6 bases and 8 bases, in that order; junction bases with no gene match: 4. Germline V gene data show CDR1 as SQVTM and CDR2 as ANQGSEA. This CDR3 contains 10 residues. The CDR3 sequence: CSVSQGQQYF. For the CDR3, the DNA is TGCAGCGTATCACAGGGGCAGCAGTACTTC.

The V gene is TRBV10-3, the J gene TRBJ2-5; D may be TRBD2 (5 bases). V was pared by 4 bases and J by 4 bases, with 16 bases between. The germline gives CDR1 ENHRY, CDR2 SYGVKD. The CDR3 loop spans 15 amino acids. The CDR3 DNA sequence: TGTGCCATCAGTGTCGGGAAAGGTCGGGGAGAGACCCAGTACTTC. Protein product: CAISVGKGRGETQYF.

The V and J genes are TRBV5-1 and TRBJ2-2, with TRBD1 identical over 8 bases. Unmatched junction bases numbered 3, after V lost 4 bases and J lost 1 base. Germline V gene lookup returns CDR1 SGHRS and CDR2 YFSETQ. This CDR3 spans 15 amino acids. CDR3 region: CASSLGTGNTGELFF. CDR3 nucleotides: TGCGCCAGCAGCCTAGGGACAGGGAACACCGGGGAGCTGTTTTTT.

The rearrangement joins TRBV6-5 to TRBJ2-5; 10 bases are a match to TRBD2. Germline V gene data show CDR1 as MNHEY and CDR2 as SVGAGI. J lost 5 bases, V lost 11 bases, and 11 bases had no gene match. The CDR3 sequence is 14 residues long. The DNA of the CDR3 is TGTGCCCCACGAACTAGCGGGAAGGGTGAGACCCAGTACTTC. As protein: CAPRTSGKGETQYF.

This rearrangement joins TRBV6-5 to TRBJ1-1; D unresolved. V lost 5 bases and J 1 base, leaving 11 bases between the germline ends. From germline, CDR1 is MNHEY and CDR2 SVGAGI. The CDR3 length is 14 residues. DNA for the CDR3: TGTGCCAGCAGTACGTCAACCGGGAACACTGAAGCTTTCTTT. It specifies CASSTSTGNTEAFF.

For this clone: The sample has other DNA sequences that encode this CDR3 too. The chain uses TRBV28 and TRBJ2-7; D uncertain. In germline, CDR1 is MDHEN, CDR2 SYDVKM. The germline V and J ends were trimmed by 4 bases and 3 bases, with 4 bases remaining between them. The CDR3 contains 11 residues. The CDR3 loop reads CASSSLYEQYF. CDR3 coding DNA: TGTGCCAGCAGTTCCCTCTACGAGCAGTACTTC.